Listed here are 15 T cell receptor beta chains from one sample, sequenced in a study of human T cells and chemical hapten exposure. TCRdb used MiXCR to reprocess the RACE reads, holding one entry per CDR3 protein. This sample yields about 380,000 distinct CDR3 sequences, of which 4.8% are seen a single time; about 2.1% belongs to the top ten. Time point denoted: patch test 1, 2 weeks after DPC sensitization. Treatment in this sample: therapeutic diphenylcyclopropenone sensitization with weekly scalp DPC. The input for sequencing was whole blood, taken in connection with sensitization to the hapten diphenylcyclopropenone (DPC). The receptors shown here come from a woman aged 45-65 years with alopecia areata. Some clones in this sample may be carry-over from other donors' samples.

This clonotype occurred many times. The V gene is TRBV6-2 or TRBV6-3, the J gene TRBJ2-1, with D unclear. The CDR3 covers 14 residues. Germline values: CDR1 MNHEY, CDR2 SVGEGT. The germline V and J ends were trimmed by 4 bases and 6 bases, with 13 bases remaining between them. In DNA, the CDR3 is TGTGCCAGCAGTTCCCTTAGTAGCCCCAATGAGCAGTTCTTC. This gives the protein CASSSLSSPNEQFF.

V gene TRBV12-3 or TRBV12-4 combines with J gene TRBJ2-1; 11 positions match TRBD1. J gave up 3 bases and V 6 bases, and 7 bases lay outside the gene matches. The CDR3 has 16 residues. Here the CDR3 DNA reads TGTGCCAGCAGACAAGCCGGGACAGGGGGCTACAATGAGCAGTTCTTC. Protein: CASRQAGTGGYNEQFF.

The V gene is TRBV11-2, the J gene TRBJ2-1; a weak D match, TRBD1 (5 bases). CDR3 length: 17 residues. V lost 6 bases to trimming and J lost 4 bases, with 22 bases between them. Germline V gives CDR1 SGHAT, CDR2 FQNNGV. Here the CDR3 reads CASSSFIRVSQYNEQFF. The CDR3 DNA follows: TGTGCCAGCAGTTCTTTCATCAGGGTATCCCAGTACAATGAGCAGTTCTTC.

This clonotype was detected many times. The chain links TRBV12-3 or TRBV12-4 to TRBJ1-1; TRBD1 might be the D (6 bases). V was shortened by 2 bases and J by 5 bases, with 12 bases between the two germline ends. CDR3 length: 14 amino acids. DNA for the CDR3: TGTGCCAGCAGTTTAACAGGGAAGGGAACTGAAGCTTTCTTT. This encodes CASSLTGKGTEAFF.

This clonotype has more than one count but fewer than ten. CDR3 loop: CASSPGSHGYTF. In nucleotides, the CDR3 is TGTGCCAGCAGTCCGGGGTCGCATGGCTACACCTTC. The chain uses TRBV28 and TRBJ1-2; no reliable D call. The CDR3 sequence is 12 residues long. The germline CDR1 and CDR2 sequences are MDHEN and SYDVKM. V gave up 5 bases and J gave up 6 bases, with 10 bases separating them.

Concerning this clonotype: Possible read error: a much larger clone is one base away. The chain has TRBV7-8 and TRBJ2-2; TRBD1 aligns across 7 bases. The V gene end was trimmed by 7 bases and the J gene end by 4 bases; junction bases not matched to a gene: 9. Per the germline V gene, CDR1 is SGHVS and CDR2 is FQNEAQ. The CDR3 consists of 15 residues. The DNA of the CDR3 is TGTGCCAGCACCGAGGGGGCACAAATCACCGGGGAGCTGTTTTTT. The encoded protein is CASTEGAQITGELFF.

There are many counts of this clonotype. V and J are TRBV20-1 and TRBJ1-2, with a possible D match to TRBD1 (5 bases). CDR3 size: 14 residues. Trimming cost V 6 bases and J 0 bases, with 14 bases left between them. The germline CDR1 and CDR2 sequences are DFQATT and SNEGSKA (reference sequence). The CDR3 DNA follows: TGCAGTGCGATAGATGGGGGAGCTAACTATGGCTACACCTTC. Translated, it gives CSAIDGGANYGYTF.

The table lists this clonotype with a few counts. The chain couples TRBV27 to TRBJ2-5; a possible D gene is TRBD1 (6 bases). CDR3 size: 16 residues. Germline lookup yields CDR1 MNHEY and CDR2 SMNVEV (reference sequence). The V end was cut by 6 bases, the J end by 5 bases, with 22 bases between. The CDR3: CASSFSLQGFLETQYF. Here the CDR3 DNA reads TGTGCCAGCAGCTTTTCGCTTCAGGGGTTCCTTGAGACCCAGTACTTC.

This clonotype was counted many times. The V call is TRBV5-1, the J call TRBJ1-6, with D tentatively TRBD1 (6 bases). Germline V gene lookup returns CDR1 SGHRS and CDR2 YFSETQ. The CDR3 contains 16 residues. Trimming took off 4 bases at V and 9 bases at J, with 20 bases between the two ends. CDR3 DNA: TGCGCCAGCAGCCGGGGGGGCCAACGGCAGGGTTCACCCCTCCACTTT. Its translation: CASSRGGQRQGSPLHF.

This clonotype was detected ten times or more. V gene TRBV7-2 combines with J gene TRBJ2-1, with D perhaps given as TRBD1 or TRBD2 (6 bases each). Per germline, CDR1 SGHTA and CDR2 FQGNSA. The V and J ends lost 0 bases and 11 bases respectively, with 14 bases between them. The CDR3 contains 14 residues. The CDR3 region is CASSLAGGQHQQFF. The CDR3 bases are TGTGCCAGCAGCTTAGCGGGGGGACAACACCAGCAGTTCTTC.

This clonotype occurred many times. The chain uses TRBV20-1 and TRBJ2-3; D possibly corresponds to TRBD1 (5 bases). Germline loops: CDR1 DFQATT, CDR2 SNEGSKA (reference sequence). V was cut by 6 bases and J by 4 bases, with 17 bases left in between. The CDR3 has 14 amino acids. The CDR3 nucleotides are TGCAGTGCCCTTTCCGACAGATCCTCAGATACGCAGTATTTT. Protein sequence: CSALSDRSSDTQYF.

This clonotype occurred many times. CDR3 sequence reads: CSAFITGGGTEAFF. The CDR3 nucleotides are TGCAGTGCTTTTATAACAGGGGGGGGAACTGAAGCTTTCTTT. The V call is TRBV20-1, the J call TRBJ1-1, with 8 bases identical to TRBD1. Trimming cost V 5 bases and J 5 bases; bases outside gene matches: 10. This CDR3 spans 14 amino acids. In germline, CDR1 is DFQATT, CDR2 SNEGSKA (reference sequence).

This clonotype was detected many times. This chain uses TRBV7-2 with TRBJ1-5; D uncertain. V was trimmed by 1 base and J by 1 base, leaving 8 bases between them. This CDR3 spans 15 amino acids. Germline values: CDR1 SGHTA, CDR2 FQGNSA. The CDR3 nucleotides read TGTGCCAGCAGCTTAGGGGTGGGGAGCAATCAGCCCCAGCATTTT. Protein: CASSLGVGSNQPQHF.

The J gene is TRBJ2-3, the V gene TRBV5-8, with TRBD1 as a possible D gene (6 bases). Trimming cost V 0 bases and J 0 bases, with 17 bases left between them. Germline lookup yields CDR1 SGHTS and CDR2 YDEGEE. The CDR3 runs to 18 residues. The CDR3 coding sequence is TGTGCCAGCAGCTTGGGGAGGACTGGGACAATTAGCACAGATACGCAGTATTTT. Translation: CASSLGRTGTISTDTQYF.

This clonotype was detected ten times or more. V usage is TRBV9 and J usage is TRBJ1-1; D may be TRBD1 (5 bases). This CDR3 contains 10 residues. Trimming took off 7 bases at V and 5 bases at J, with 6 bases between the two ends. CDR1 is SGDLS and CDR2 is YYNGEE in the germline V gene. The CDR3 loop is CASGGTEAFF. Written as DNA, the CDR3 is TGTGCCAGCGGGGGAACTGAAGCTTTCTTT.